This entry is about one T cell receptor (beta chain). Its antigen is unknown. The repertoire was sequenced with immunoSEQ multiplex PCR; TCRdb's copy has only in-frame clones and lacks some. The top ten clones hold 0.85% to 1% of a sample with 950,000 to 1,200,000 clones, around three quarters of them seen once. This entry belongs to a study of shared clonotypes between healthy human individuals. V lost 2 bases to trimming and J lost 5 bases, with 19 bases between them. Germline-derived CDR1 and CDR2 are SGDLS and YYNGEE. The CDR3 loop spans 16 amino acids. Whole-study results and caveats: Among several donors, approximately 5% of naive CD4 clonotypes were found in common.

The receptor comes from a man between 18 and 29 years old in good health. Some clones in this sample may be carry-over from other donors' samples. V and J are TRBV9 and TRBJ1-2; D may be TRBD1 (5 bases). The sequenced sample was memory CD4+ T cells from PBMCs. Subset here: CD45RA-negative fraction. CDR3: CASSVARTLGGYGYTF. The CDR3 nucleotides are TGTGCCAGCAGCGTCGCCAGGACTCTTGGGGGTTATGGCTACACCTTC. Using reference TRBV9 and TRBJ1-2 for the parts outside the CDR3, the full variable domain is DSGVTQTPKHLITATGQRVTLRCSPRSGDLSVYWYQQSLDQGLQFLIQYYNGEERAKGNILERFSAQQFPDLHSELNLSSLELGDSALYFCASSVARTLGGYGYTFGSGTRLTVV.